Shown below are 6 T cell receptor beta chains from a single sample sequenced in a study of blood T cells in healthy people across ages. Together with a sample-barcoded 5' primer, a J-beta primer mix was included in a second PCR lasting roughly 6 to 12 cycles. One entry per CDR3 protein, called by TCRdb with MiXCR from the 5' RACE reads. The sample lists some 700,000 distinct CDR3 sequences; roughly 45% were seen once. The sequenced sample consisted of blood. The receptors derive from a woman aged 60 to 75 in good health.

The genes are TRBV3-1 and TRBJ2-3, with 13 bases aligning to TRBD2. CDR1 is LGHDT, CDR2 YNNKEL, per germline (reference sequence). After removal of 6 bases from V and 4 bases from J, the junction contained 4 bases not matched to a gene. The CDR3 is 15 residues long. The CDR3 coding sequence is TGTGCCAGCAGACCTACTAGCGGGAGGGCAGATACGCAGTATTTT. Amino acid sequence: CASRPTSGRADTQYF.

The CDR3 protein is CSAPGTAGGSETQYF. CDR3 in DNA: TGCAGTGCCCCCGGGACAGCGGGGGGTAGTGAGACCCAGTACTTC. The gene calls are TRBV20-1 and TRBJ2-7, with TRBD2 matching 9 bases. The DNA end favors TRBJ2-5, so the J call may be wrong. The CDR3 totals 15 residues. Germline CDR1 reads DFQATT; CDR2 reads SNEGSKA (reference sequence).

As regards this clonotype: A far larger clone is a single base away, which makes a read error likely. The CDR3: CASSSGAGSYEQYF. CDR3 bases: TGTGCCAGCAGTTCCGGGGCAGGGTCCTACGAGCAGTACTTC. The rearrangement joins TRBV12-3 or TRBV12-4 to TRBJ2-7; the D gene could be TRBD1 or TRBD2 (5 bases each). Trimming took 4 bases from V and 1 from J, leaving 11 bases between them. This CDR3 region has 14 residues.

The rearrangement joins TRBV6-5 to TRBJ1-2; no definite D call. Germline CDR1 MNHEY, CDR2 SVGAGI. The CDR3 runs 15 residues. V was pared by 6 bases and J by 0 bases, with 14 bases between. The CDR3, as DNA: TGTGCCAGCAGCGGTATAGGATTAGCTAACTATGGCTACACCTTC. Residues: CASSGIGLANYGYTF.

The chain has TRBV6-5 and TRBJ2-5; D possibly corresponds to TRBD2 (6 bases). The CDR3 extends over 15 amino acids. Per the germline V gene, CDR1 is MNHEY and CDR2 is SVGAGI. Trimming took 6 bases from V and 1 from J, leaving 15 bases between them. The CDR3 is CASRGDGGSQETQYF. The DNA for the CDR3 is TGTGCCAGCAGGGGGGATGGGGGGTCCCAAGAGACCCAGTACTTC.

The V gene is TRBV27, the J gene TRBJ2-7, with D perhaps being TRBD1 or TRBD2 (6 bases each). Trimming pared 5 bases from V and 0 bases from J, leaving 17 bases between. The CDR3 spans 16 residues. The germline V gene encodes CDR1 MNHEY and CDR2 SMNVEV (reference sequence). In DNA, the CDR3 is TGTGCCAGCAGTCGGGGGCCGTCGTGGGACTCCTACGAGCAGTACTTC. This translates into CASSRGPSWDSYEQYF.